This paragraph covers one T cell receptor (beta chain) sequence. The target antigen is unknown. This record comes from a study of immune heterogeneity within non-small cell lung tumors. The authors amplified TCR beta CDR3 by multiplex PCR with 32 V and 13 J primers. A single record per CDR3 protein comes from TCRdb applying MiXCR to the multiplex PCR reads. The data contain fewer than 25,000 distinct CDR3 sequences, 25% to 30% of them singletons. TCRs were amplified from 600 to 700 ng gDNA of bulk tumor per sample. Collection of several biopsies per primary tumor, spaced far apart, took place during surgery. It was patients with untreated, newly diagnosed non-small cell lung cancer who underwent curative surgery. Patients with newly diagnosed non-small cell lung cancer who underwent surgery with curative intent served as donors. Study-wide points: Identical dominant CDR3 beta clonotypes were found recurring across a patient's tumor sites, along with site-unique high-frequency clones. Patients largely differed in their high-frequency T-cell receptor beta clonotypes.

V lost 7 bases and J lost 5; bases outside the gene matches: 5. The length of the CDR3 is 13 residues. From germline, CDR1 is SNHLY and CDR2 FYNNEI. The gene calls are TRBV2 and TRBJ1-1; 9 positions match TRBD1. Sequencing was performed on lung tumor tissue. This sequence was found in a man in his forties with non-small cell lung cancer. CDR3 amino acids: CASMGQGRTEAFF. The CDR3 nucleotides are TGTGCCAGCATGGGACAGGGAAGGACTGAAGCTTTCTTT.